The clone carrying this T cell receptor beta chain was seen a handful of times. Antigen specificity is unknown. This sample is drawn from a study of vaccination and CD4 T cells after COVID-19. The Oncomine TCR Beta short-read assay generated sequence data from the DNA of cultured CD4+ T cells. A single record per CDR3 protein comes from TCRdb applying MiXCR to the PCR reads. The sample records approximately 16,000 distinct CDR3 sequences, approximately 62% being singletons. The treatment here: roughly 11-day PBMC culture with coronavirus spike peptide pools or control peptides (ViraFEST assay). This CDR3 is 13 amino acids long.

Sequencing used CD4+ T cells from blood, cultured in vitro. The origin of this receptor is a human donor who had recovered from COVID-19. This rearrangement joins TRBV21-1 to TRBJ1-2; the table's TRBD1 call for D was not verified on the DNA. TRBV21-1 is an annotated pseudogene. This chain's CDR3 is CASSKALRGGYTF. The CDR3 coding sequence is TGTGCCAGCAGCAAAGCGCTGAGGGGGGGCTACACCTTC.